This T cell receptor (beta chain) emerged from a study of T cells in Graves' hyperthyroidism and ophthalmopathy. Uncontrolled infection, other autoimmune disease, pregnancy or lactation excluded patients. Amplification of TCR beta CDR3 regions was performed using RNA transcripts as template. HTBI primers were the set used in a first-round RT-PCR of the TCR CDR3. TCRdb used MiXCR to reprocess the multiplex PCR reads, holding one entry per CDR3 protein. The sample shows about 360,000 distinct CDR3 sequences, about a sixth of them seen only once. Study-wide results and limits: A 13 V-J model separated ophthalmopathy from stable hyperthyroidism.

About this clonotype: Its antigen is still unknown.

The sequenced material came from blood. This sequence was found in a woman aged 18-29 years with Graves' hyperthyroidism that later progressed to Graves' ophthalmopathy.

The CDR3 nucleotides are TGTGCCAGCAGCCCAGGTGGTAGATACCAAGAGACCCAGTACTTC. Its translation is CASSPGGRYQETQYF. The rearrangement joins TRBV7-2 to TRBJ2-5; no firm D call. Germline V gene lookup returns CDR1 SGHTA and CDR2 FQGNSA. The germline V and J ends were trimmed by 5 bases and 0 bases, with 13 bases remaining between them. The CDR3 consists of 15 residues.